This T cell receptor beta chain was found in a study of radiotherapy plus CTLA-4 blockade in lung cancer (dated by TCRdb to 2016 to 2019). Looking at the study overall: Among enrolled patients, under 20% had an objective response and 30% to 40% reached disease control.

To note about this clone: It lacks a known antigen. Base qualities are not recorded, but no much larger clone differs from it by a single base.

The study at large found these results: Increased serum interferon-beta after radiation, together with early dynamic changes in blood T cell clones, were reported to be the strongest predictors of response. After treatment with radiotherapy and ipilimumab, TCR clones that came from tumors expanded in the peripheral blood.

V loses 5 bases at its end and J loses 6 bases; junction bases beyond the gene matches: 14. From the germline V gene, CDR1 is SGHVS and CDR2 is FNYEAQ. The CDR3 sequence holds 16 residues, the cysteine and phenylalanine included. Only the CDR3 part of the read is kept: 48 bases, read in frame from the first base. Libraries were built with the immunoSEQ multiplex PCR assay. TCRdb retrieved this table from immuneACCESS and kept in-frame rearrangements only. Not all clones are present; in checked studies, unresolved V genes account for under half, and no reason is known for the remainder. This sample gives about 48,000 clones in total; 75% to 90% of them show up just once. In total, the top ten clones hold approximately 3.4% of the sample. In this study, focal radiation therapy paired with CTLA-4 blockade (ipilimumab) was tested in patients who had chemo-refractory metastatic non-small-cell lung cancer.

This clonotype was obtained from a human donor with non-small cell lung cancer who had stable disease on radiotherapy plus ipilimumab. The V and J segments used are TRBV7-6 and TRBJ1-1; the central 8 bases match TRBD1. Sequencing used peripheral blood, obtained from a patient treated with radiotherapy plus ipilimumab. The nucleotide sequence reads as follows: TGTGCCAGCAGCCTATGGACAGGGACTCTGGGGGCTGAAGCTTTCTTT. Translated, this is CASSLWTGTLGAEAFF.